Here is one TCR beta chain with its context. It has no known antigen specificity. No clone much larger than this one lies a single base away; base qualities are absent. This record belongs to a study of shared clonotypes between healthy human individuals (dated by TCRdb to 2018 to 2021). Background on the whole study: The cohort included a few men and two women between 18 and 49 years of age. To increase sequencing depth and limit assay-specific biases, TCR repertoire library preparation and sequencing were carried out by different laboratories using diverse techniques. To estimate repertoire size and how much clonotype sharing occurs between individuals, the study deeply sequenced the blood TCR repertoires of 5 or 6 healthy adults. Each donor's leukapheresis produced roughly between about 0.8 and 10 billion PBMCs. For each donor, CD4 naive and CD4 memory were each given three plates, CD8 naive was given two plates, and CD8 memory was given one plate. Broader findings and caveats from the paper: Sharing across several donors was observed for roughly 5.4% of naive CD4, over 3% of naive CD8, over 2% of memory CD4, and about 0.4% of memory CD8 clonotypes. Based on pairwise subsampling, the degree of clonotype sharing among donors was expected to be affected by sequencing depth. Sampling was limited to blood, and TCR repertoires in tissue likely differ from TCR repertoires in blood. Estimated clonotype richness was generally larger for naive than for memory subsets. Because the study included a small number of donors, the genetic and exposure-history diversity represented was limited. Rarefaction of sorted-subset datasets indicated incomplete sequencing despite the large sequencing depth. Compared with non-shared clonotypes, clonotypes shared by all four sorted-subset donors had higher generation probabilities.

Using the deep immunoSEQ assay, multiplex PCR amplified TCR CDR3 regions from genomic DNA. Extracted genomic DNA from each cell subset was spread evenly across all wells of several immunoSEQ 96-well plates, with each plate serving as a replicate. For sorted subsets, each replicate PCR was loaded with approximately 0.2 ug genomic DNA, equivalent to approximately 33,000 T cell genomes. The purified libraries were quantified using a Qubit 3.0 fluorometer, sized with a Bioanalyzer 2100, and then quantified again using the KAPA Library Quantification kit. Every immunoSEQ 96-well plate was sequenced on a dedicated single-read 150-cycle Illumina NextSeq 550 flow cell. The paper's data handling went like this. The immunoSEQ output contained only junctional sequences without quality scores, so filtering could not match that applied to full-length reads. To assign V/J genes and CDR3, sequences were annotated against IMGT germline references using PyIR, a Python wrapper for IgBLAST v1.9. Reads were removed for weak V/J assignments (E-value above 1e-6), missing CDR3, stop codons, out-of-frame junctions, or ambiguous translated residues. V3J clonotypes were defined as sequences sharing an identical inferred V gene, J gene, and CDR3 amino acid sequence. Percentage overlap between repertoires was calculated by dividing the number of shared unique clonotypes by the size of the smaller repertoire. RTK rarefaction, the Chao1 estimator, and Recon v2.1 estimates of unobserved clonotypes were used to assess repertoire richness. OLGA was used to compute generation probabilities for all TCRbeta clonotypes that the gDNA method yielded from a few donors. TCRdb retrieved this table from immuneACCESS and kept in-frame rearrangements only. Not all clones are present; in checked studies, unresolved V genes account for under half, and no reason is known for the remainder. V and J calls and clone size come straight from that table; D and trimming were deduced from the DNA. The sample has approximately 640,000 clones on record, roughly 91% of them singletons. Approximately 35% of the sample goes to the ten largest clones.

The donors were healthy, HIV-negative adults who had no recently reported acute infections or vaccinations. Every donor was a Caucasian adult residing in Nashville, Tennessee, USA. CD8 memory samples consisted of magnetically selected CD45RO+ cells combined with CCR7-negative CD45RA+ effector memory (TemRA) cells. Blood was obtained by leukapheresis, after which PBMCs were separated by Ficoll-Histopaque density gradient centrifugation and cryopreserved in liquid nitrogen vapor phase. Purity and quantity of every magnetically sorted T cell population were checked by analytical flow cytometry. Genomic DNA was isolated from every sorted fraction and measured by UV absorbance on a Nanodrop 2000c. From a lookup of the germline V gene (reference sequence), CDR1 and CDR2 are SEHNR and FQNEAQ. V trim: 0 bases; J trim: 4 bases; unmatched bases: 7. From the cysteine up to the phenylalanine, the CDR3 has a length of 16 residues. The read is trimmed to its CDR3 DNA, 48 bases read in frame from base 1.

The source of this sequence is a man in his late teens or twenties in good health. Some clones in this sample may be carry-over from other donors' samples. Material: memory CD8+ T cells from PBMCs. This specimen's cell subset or site label, per the study, means: CD45RO+ cells pooled with CCR7-negative TemRA cells. The chain is made from TRBV7-9 and TRBJ2-3, with TRBD1 matching 7 junction bases. The CDR3 sequence is CASSLAPPGGSDTQYF. The nucleotide sequence reads TGTGCCAGCAGCTTAGCGCCCCCAGGGGGATCAGATACGCAGTATTTT.